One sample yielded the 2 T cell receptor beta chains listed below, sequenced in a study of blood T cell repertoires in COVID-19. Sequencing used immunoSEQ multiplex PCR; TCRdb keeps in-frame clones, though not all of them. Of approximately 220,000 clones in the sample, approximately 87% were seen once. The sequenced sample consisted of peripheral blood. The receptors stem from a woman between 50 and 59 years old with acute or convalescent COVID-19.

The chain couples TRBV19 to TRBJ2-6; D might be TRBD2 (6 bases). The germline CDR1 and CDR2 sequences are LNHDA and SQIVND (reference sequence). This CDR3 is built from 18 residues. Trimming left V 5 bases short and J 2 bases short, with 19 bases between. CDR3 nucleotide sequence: TGTGCCAGTAGTCCCCTTTCAGGGTCGGGAGCTGGGGCCAACGTCCTGACTTTC. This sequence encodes CASSPLSGSGAGANVLTF.

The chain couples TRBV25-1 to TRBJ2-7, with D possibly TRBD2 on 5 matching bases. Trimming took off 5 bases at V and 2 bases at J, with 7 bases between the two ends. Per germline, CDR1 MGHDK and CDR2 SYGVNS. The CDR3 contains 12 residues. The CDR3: CASSKGAYEQYF. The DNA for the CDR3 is TGTGCCAGCAGTAAGGGAGCCTACGAGCAGTACTTC.